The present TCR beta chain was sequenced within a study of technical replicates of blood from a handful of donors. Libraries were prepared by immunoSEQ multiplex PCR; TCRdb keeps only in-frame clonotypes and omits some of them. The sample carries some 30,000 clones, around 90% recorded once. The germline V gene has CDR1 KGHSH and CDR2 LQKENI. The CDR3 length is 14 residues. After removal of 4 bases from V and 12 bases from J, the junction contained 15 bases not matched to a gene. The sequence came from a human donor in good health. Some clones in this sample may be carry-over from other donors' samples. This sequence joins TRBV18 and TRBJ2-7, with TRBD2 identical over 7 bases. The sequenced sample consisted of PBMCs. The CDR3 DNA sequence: TGTGCCAGCTCACAAGGACTAAGCGGGGAAGGTCGGTACTTC. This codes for CASSQGLSGEGRYF.